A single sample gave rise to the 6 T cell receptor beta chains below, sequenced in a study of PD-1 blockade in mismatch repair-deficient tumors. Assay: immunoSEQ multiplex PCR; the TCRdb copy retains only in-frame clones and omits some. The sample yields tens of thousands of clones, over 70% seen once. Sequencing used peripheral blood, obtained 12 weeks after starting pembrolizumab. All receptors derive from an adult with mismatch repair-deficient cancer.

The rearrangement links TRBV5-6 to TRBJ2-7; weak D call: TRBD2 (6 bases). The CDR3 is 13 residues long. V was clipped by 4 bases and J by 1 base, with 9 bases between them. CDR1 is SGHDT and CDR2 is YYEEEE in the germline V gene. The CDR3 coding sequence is TGTGCCAGCAGCATTAGCGGATCCTACGAGCAGTACTTC. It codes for CASSISGSYEQYF.

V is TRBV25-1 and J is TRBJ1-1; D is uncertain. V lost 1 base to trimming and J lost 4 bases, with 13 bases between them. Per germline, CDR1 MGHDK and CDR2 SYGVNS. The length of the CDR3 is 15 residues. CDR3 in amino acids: CASSELSLGSTEAFF. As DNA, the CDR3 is TGTGCCAGCAGTGAATTGTCACTCGGGTCCACTGAAGCTTTCTTT.

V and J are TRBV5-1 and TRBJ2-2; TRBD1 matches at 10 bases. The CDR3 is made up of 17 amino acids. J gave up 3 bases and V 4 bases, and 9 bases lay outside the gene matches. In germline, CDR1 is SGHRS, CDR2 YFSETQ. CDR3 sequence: CASSPGGQGSYTGELFF. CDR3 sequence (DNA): TGCGCCAGCAGCCCCGGGGGACAGGGGTCGTACACCGGGGAGCTGTTTTTT.

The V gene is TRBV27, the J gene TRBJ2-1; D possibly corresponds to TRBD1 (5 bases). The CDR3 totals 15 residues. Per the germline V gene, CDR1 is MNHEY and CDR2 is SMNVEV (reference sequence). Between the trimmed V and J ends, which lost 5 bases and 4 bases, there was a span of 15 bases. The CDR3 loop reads CASSDGARIYNEQFF. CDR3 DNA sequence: TGTGCCAGCAGTGATGGGGCCAGAATATACAATGAGCAGTTCTTC.

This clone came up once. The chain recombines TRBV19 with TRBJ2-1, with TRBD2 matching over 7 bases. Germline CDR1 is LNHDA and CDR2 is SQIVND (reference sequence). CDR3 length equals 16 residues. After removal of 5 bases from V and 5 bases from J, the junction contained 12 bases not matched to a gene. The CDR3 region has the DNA TGTGCCAGTAGTGGCGGGGGAGGCGCAGGAAACAATGAGCAGTTCTTC. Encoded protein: CASSGGGGAGNNEQFF.

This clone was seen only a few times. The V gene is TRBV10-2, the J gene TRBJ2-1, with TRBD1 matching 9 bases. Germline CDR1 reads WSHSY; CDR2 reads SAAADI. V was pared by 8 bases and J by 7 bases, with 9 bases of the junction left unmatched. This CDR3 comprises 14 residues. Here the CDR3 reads CASVDRGYMNEQFF. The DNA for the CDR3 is TGCGCCAGCGTAGACAGGGGGTATATGAATGAGCAGTTCTTC.